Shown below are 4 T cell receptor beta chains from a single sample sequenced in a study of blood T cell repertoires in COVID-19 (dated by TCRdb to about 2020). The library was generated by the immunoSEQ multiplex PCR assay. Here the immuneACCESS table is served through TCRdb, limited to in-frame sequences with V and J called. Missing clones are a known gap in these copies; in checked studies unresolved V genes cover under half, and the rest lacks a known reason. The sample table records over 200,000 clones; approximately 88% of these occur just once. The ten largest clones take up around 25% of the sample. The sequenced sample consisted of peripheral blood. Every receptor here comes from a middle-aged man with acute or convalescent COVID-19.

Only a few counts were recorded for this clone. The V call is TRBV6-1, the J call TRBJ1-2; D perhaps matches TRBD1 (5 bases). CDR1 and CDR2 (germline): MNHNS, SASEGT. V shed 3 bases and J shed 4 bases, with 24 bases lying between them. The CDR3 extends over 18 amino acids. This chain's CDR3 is CASSEKVAGSWDSYGYTF. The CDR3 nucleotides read TGTGCCAGCAGTGAGAAGGTAGCGGGAAGCTGGGACTCCTATGGCTACACCTTC.

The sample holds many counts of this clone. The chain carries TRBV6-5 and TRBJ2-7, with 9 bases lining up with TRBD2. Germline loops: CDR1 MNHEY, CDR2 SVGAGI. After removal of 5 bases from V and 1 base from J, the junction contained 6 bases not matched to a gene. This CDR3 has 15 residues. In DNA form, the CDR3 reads TGTGCCAGCAGTCTAAGCGGGGGGACGTCCTACGAGCAGTACTTC. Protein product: CASSLSGGTSYEQYF.

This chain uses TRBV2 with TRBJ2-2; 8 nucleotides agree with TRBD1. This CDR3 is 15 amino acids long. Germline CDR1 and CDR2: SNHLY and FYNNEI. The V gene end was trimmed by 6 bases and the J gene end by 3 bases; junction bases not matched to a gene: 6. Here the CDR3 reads CASRADRVDTGELFF. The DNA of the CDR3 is TGTGCCAGCAGGGCGGACAGGGTGGACACCGGGGAGCTGTTTTTT.

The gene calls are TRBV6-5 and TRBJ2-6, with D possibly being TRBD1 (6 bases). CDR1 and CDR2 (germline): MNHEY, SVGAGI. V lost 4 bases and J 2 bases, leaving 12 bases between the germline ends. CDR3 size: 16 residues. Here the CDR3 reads CASSLTGAPGANVLTF. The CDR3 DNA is TGTGCCAGCAGTTTGACAGGTGCTCCTGGGGCCAACGTCCTGACTTTC.